The 30 T cell receptor beta chains reported below all come from one sample, sequenced in a study of T cells in Graves' hyperthyroidism and ophthalmopathy. The source material, RNA transcripts, was used to amplify TCR beta CDR3 regions. When the TCR CDR3 underwent first-round RT-PCR, the HTBI primer set was used. TCRdb reprocessed the multiplex PCR reads via MiXCR and lists one record per CDR3 protein. The sample consists of more than 300,000 distinct CDR3 sequences, approximately 18% of them appearing once. The sample was blood. These receptors originate from a woman in her twenties or thirties with Graves' hyperthyroidism that later progressed to Graves' ophthalmopathy.

This chain connects TRBV14 to TRBJ2-7, with D perhaps matching TRBD2 (7 bases). CDR1 is SGHDN, CDR2 FVKESK, per germline. V was clipped by 1 base and J by 2 bases, with 15 bases between them. The CDR3 spans 16 residues. The CDR3 here is CASSQVGGGTAYEQYF. CDR3 nucleotides: TGTGCCAGCAGCCAAGTAGGGGGGGGCACCGCCTACGAGCAGTACTTC.

V and J are TRBV9 and TRBJ1-5; 8 positions agree with TRBD1. The CDR3 contains 17 residues. J was trimmed by 2 bases and V by 3 bases; bases with no gene match: 10. Germline V gene data show CDR1 as SGDLS and CDR2 as YYNGEE. CDR3 nucleotide sequence: TGTGCCAGCAGCGCCGACGCAGGGGGCAGGGGCAATCAGCCCCAGCATTTT. Translated: CASSADAGGRGNQPQHF.

Of note for this clonotype: With a much larger clone just one base away, this may be a read error. This chain links TRBV30 with TRBJ2-1, with 15 bases matching TRBD2. The CDR3 extends over 18 amino acids. V was clipped by 3 bases and J by 9 bases; unmatched bases: 15. Germline loops: CDR1 GTSNPN, CDR2 SVGIG (reference sequence). The CDR3 spells CAWRGTSGRSLDLFEQFF. In DNA, the CDR3 is TGTGCCTGGAGGGGGACTAGCGGGAGGTCCCTCGACTTGTTTGAGCAGTTCTTC.

This clonotype has a count of ten or more. The chain recombines TRBV24-1 with TRBJ2-5, with D perhaps TRBD2 (5 bases). The CDR3 loop spans 13 amino acids. Germline loops: CDR1 KGHDR, CDR2 SFDVKD. With 7 bases removed from V and 4 bases from J, the gap between germline ends came to 12 bases. The CDR3 nucleotides are TGTGCCACCAGGGGATCGGGGTCAGAGACCCAGTACTTC. This codes for CATRGSGSETQYF.

Many counts were recorded for this clonotype. The chain links TRBV6-5 to TRBJ1-3; a weak D match, TRBD1 (5 bases). Trimming left V 0 bases short and J 2 bases short, with 11 bases between. The germline CDR1 and CDR2 sequences are MNHEY and SVGAGI. The CDR3 contains 16 residues. The CDR3 sequence is CASSYSPGWAGNTIYF. DNA of the CDR3: TGTGCCAGCAGTTACTCGCCAGGGTGGGCTGGAAACACCATATATTTT.

This clonotype came up once. CDR3: CASSLSLGGTQYF. The CDR3 DNA is TGTGCCAGCAGTTTATCACTTGGGGGGACCCAGTACTTC. The chain combines TRBV27 with TRBJ2-5; D is tentatively TRBD1 or TRBD2 (5 bases each). Germline lookup yields CDR1 MNHEY and CDR2 SMNVEV (reference sequence). V lost 0 bases to trimming and J lost 7 bases, with 9 bases between them. The CDR3 loop spans 13 amino acids.

This clonotype came up many times. The rearrangement uses TRBV6-4 and TRBJ2-1, with 12 bases lining up with TRBD2. Germline CDR1 MRHNA, CDR2 SNTAGT. Trimming cost V 3 bases and J 7 bases; bases outside gene matches: 1. The CDR3 length is 14 residues. This CDR3 is CASSEGTSGNEQFF. The CDR3 DNA sequence: TGTGCCAGCAGTGAGGGGACTAGCGGGAATGAGCAGTTCTTC.

This clonotype was counted at least ten times. This sequence joins TRBV12-3 or TRBV12-4 and TRBJ1-2, with TRBD1 identical over 9 bases. After removal of 8 bases from V and 1 base from J, the junction contained 2 bases not matched to a gene. The CDR3 runs to 13 residues. The CDR3 region is CASVDRGNYGYTF. The CDR3 bases are TGTGCCAGCGTGGACAGGGGTAACTATGGCTACACCTTC.

V gene TRBV3-1 combines with J gene TRBJ2-3; TRBD2 matches 10 bases. Germline values: CDR1 LGHDT, CDR2 YNNKEL (reference sequence). Unmatched junction bases numbered 5, after V lost 3 bases and J lost 2 bases. The length of the CDR3 is 16 residues. The CDR3 DNA follows: TGTGCCAGCAGCCAGATAGCGGGAGGAGCCACAGATACGCAGTATTTT. Protein product: CASSQIAGGATDTQYF.

This clonotype was counted at least ten times. The CDR3 nucleotides read TGTGCCAGCAGTCGGGTCGTCGGGGAGCTGTTTTTT. Translated, it gives CASSRVVGELFF. J is TRBJ2-2 and V is TRBV2; D unclear. This CDR3 region has 12 residues. Trimming left V 5 bases short and J 7 bases short, with 8 bases between. The germline V gene encodes CDR1 SNHLY and CDR2 FYNNEI.

This sequence joins TRBV3-1 and TRBJ2-1; 9 positions agree with TRBD2. The germline CDR1 and CDR2 sequences are LGHDT and YNNKEL (reference sequence). The CDR3 spans 19 residues. V was pared by 0 bases and J by 4 bases, with 13 bases of the junction left unmatched. The CDR3 reads CASSQEIGGLAGKYNEQFF. In DNA form, the CDR3 reads TGTGCCAGCAGCCAAGAAATAGGCGGGCTAGCGGGGAAATACAATGAGCAGTTCTTC.

This chain links TRBV15 with TRBJ1-1; possibly TRBD1 for D (6 bases). The CDR3 totals 15 residues. Looked up from germline, CDR1 is LNHNV and CDR2 is YYDKDF (reference sequence). V gave up 0 bases and J gave up 3 bases, with 11 bases separating them. In nucleotides, the CDR3 is TGTGCCACCAGCAGAGATGGGGGCTTCGACACTGAAGCTTTCTTT. Translating gives CATSRDGGFDTEAFF.

This clonotype came up many times. The chain is built from TRBV11-3 and TRBJ2-5; D is unresolved. The CDR3 totals 13 residues. CDR1 SGHNT and CDR2 YENEEA come from the germline V gene. Trimming removed 5 bases from V and 5 bases from J, with 12 bases in between. Written as DNA, the CDR3 is TGTGCCAGCAGCCTCAGTGGAGACGAGACCCAGTACTTC. It translates to CASSLSGDETQYF.

The chain employs TRBV4-1 and TRBJ2-7; 8 nucleotides match TRBD2. The CDR3 has 17 residues. Germline CDR1 reads MGHRA; CDR2 reads YSYEKL. With 4 bases clipped from V and 3 bases from J, the junction kept 14 bases outside the gene matches. The CDR3: CASSPGGGAGISYEQYF. The CDR3 DNA follows: TGCGCCAGCAGCCCCGGGGGGGGCGCGGGGATCAGCTACGAGCAGTACTTC.

The sample holds many counts of this clonotype. V gene TRBV6-2 or TRBV6-3 combines with J gene TRBJ2-7; D possibly corresponds to TRBD1 (5 bases). Trimming removed 3 bases at V and 0 bases at J, with 12 bases between. The CDR3 totals 15 residues. Germline loops: CDR1 MNHEY, CDR2 SVGEGT. CDR3 bases: TGTGCCAGCAGTTATCCGACAGTTAGCTCCTACGAGCAGTACTTC. This codes for CASSYPTVSSYEQYF.

The chain joins TRBV20-1 to TRBJ1-1; D gene ambiguous. Germline V gene data show CDR1 as DFQATT and CDR2 as SNEGSKA (reference sequence). The CDR3 has 15 residues. Trimming took 0 bases from V and 1 from J, leaving 12 bases between them. The CDR3 bases are TGCAGTGCTAGAGATCGGAGGAGCGAGAACACTGAAGCTTTCTTT. The encoded protein is CSARDRRSENTEAFF.

This clonotype was found many times. The chain combines TRBV7-9 with TRBJ1-1; TRBD1 matches at 9 bases. With 3 bases clipped from V and 4 bases from J, the junction kept 9 bases outside the gene matches. The CDR3 consists of 16 residues. The germline gives CDR1 SEHNR, CDR2 FQNEAQ (reference sequence). The CDR3 sequence is CASSLILEQGATEAFF. CDR3 nucleotides: TGTGCCAGCAGCTTGATTTTGGAACAGGGGGCCACTGAAGCTTTCTTT.

This clonotype was found many times. V usage is TRBV7-2 and J usage is TRBJ2-1, with TRBD2 matching over 12 bases. V gave up 4 bases and J gave up 3 bases; unmatched junction bases: 1. CDR3 length: 15 amino acids. Per germline, CDR1 SGHTA and CDR2 FQGNSA. The CDR3 region has the DNA TGTGCCAGCAGCTCGACTAGCGGGAGCTACAATGAGCAGTTCTTC. Its protein is CASSSTSGSYNEQFF. The full variable domain, in which reference TRBV7-2 and TRBJ2-1 provide the parts outside the CDR3, is GAGVSQSPSNKVTEKGKDVELRCDPISGHTALYWYRQSLGQGLEFLIYFQGNSAPDKSGLPSDRFSAERTGGSVSTLTIQRTQQEDSAVYLCASSSTSGSYNEQFFGPGTRLTVL.

The chain employs TRBV18 and TRBJ1-1, with D possibly TRBD1 on 6 matching bases. The CDR3 consists of 13 residues. V lost 5 bases, J lost 2 bases, and 9 bases lay in between. Germline V gene data show CDR1 as KGHSH and CDR2 as LQKENI. CDR3 protein: CASSGQSNTEAFF. The CDR3 nucleotides are TGTGCCAGCTCAGGACAGAGTAACACTGAAGCTTTCTTT.

This clonotype was observed at least ten times. V is TRBV20-1 and J is TRBJ2-3, with D possibly called TRBD1 or TRBD2 (5 bases each). Trimming cost V 5 bases and J 2 bases, with 20 bases left between them. CDR3 length: 16 residues. Germline CDR1 and CDR2: DFQATT and SNEGSKA (reference sequence). CDR3 in amino acids: CSAPAYRTSYTDTQYF. The CDR3 DNA reads TGCAGTGCTCCCGCCTACAGGACTTCATACACAGATACGCAGTATTTT.

This clonotype has ten or more counts. The chain links TRBV20-1 to TRBJ2-1; D gene ambiguous. The ends were cut back, 1 base at V and 5 bases at J, with 18 bases in the middle. CDR1 is DFQATT, CDR2 SNEGSKA, per germline (reference sequence). The CDR3 extends over 16 amino acids. The CDR3: CSARASLSMKNNEQFF. The CDR3 DNA follows: TGCAGTGCTAGAGCTTCTCTCAGTATGAAAAACAATGAGCAGTTCTTC.

The chain joins TRBV4-1 to TRBJ1-5; D gene ambiguous. CDR3 length: 13 amino acids. Trimming took off 0 bases at V and 9 bases at J, with 9 bases between the two ends. Per the germline V gene, CDR1 is MGHRA and CDR2 is YSYEKL. CDR3 bases: TGCGCCAGCAGCCAAGAGACGGGCTGGCCCCAGCATTTT. Amino acids: CASSQETGWPQHF.

This clonotype has a count of ten or more. V gene TRBV6-1 combines with J gene TRBJ1-2; TRBD1 matches 11 bases. The germline CDR1 and CDR2 sequences are MNHNS and SASEGT. After removal of 7 bases from V and 4 bases from J, the junction contained 14 bases not matched to a gene. This CDR3 region has 17 residues. CDR3 DNA sequence: TGTGCCAGCAAAACCGGGACAGGGGGATCCGGGGGCTATGGCTACACCTTC. Residues: CASKTGTGGSGGYGYTF.

This clonotype occurred once. A clone one base away is much larger, so this may be a read error. The rearrangement uses TRBV7-8 and TRBJ2-1; tentatively, D is TRBD2 (6 bases). With 2 bases removed from V and 5 bases from J, the gap between germline ends came to 16 bases. The CDR3 runs 16 residues. Germline CDR1 reads SGHVS; CDR2 reads FQNEAQ. The CDR3 loop reads CASSLPSASDDNEQFF. The CDR3 DNA reads as TGTGCCAGCAGCTTACCTTCGGCTAGCGATGACAATGAGCAGTTCTTC.

This chain connects TRBV20-1 to TRBJ2-1; D is undetermined. V lost 1 base to trimming and J lost 10 bases, with 11 bases between them. The CDR3 length is 12 residues. CDR1 is DFQATT and CDR2 is SNEGSKA in the germline V gene (reference sequence). CDR3: CSARGLGGEQFF. CDR3 DNA: TGCAGTGCTAGAGGACTTGGCGGCGAGCAGTTCTTC.

The rearrangement links TRBV6-5 to TRBJ2-3; D remains unclear. The V gene lost 4 bases and the J gene lost 0 bases, with 14 bases spanning the gap. The CDR3 is made up of 16 amino acids. Germline CDR1 reads MNHEY; CDR2 reads SVGAGI. The DNA for the CDR3 is TGTGCCAGCAGTTCATATATCACGACTAGCACAGATACGCAGTATTTT. Translation gives CASSSYITTSTDTQYF.

This clonotype was counted only a few times. With a much larger clone just one base away, this may be a read error. The genes are TRBV20-1 and TRBJ1-4, with TRBD1 as a possible D gene (6 bases). Germline loops: CDR1 DFQATT, CDR2 SNEGSKA (reference sequence). The CDR3 totals 12 residues. The germline V and J ends were trimmed by 8 bases and 2 bases, with 9 bases remaining between them. In DNA form, the CDR3 reads TGCAGTCCCCAGGGGACTAATGAAAAACTGTTTTTT. As protein: CSPQGTNEKLFF.

The table lists this clonotype with many counts. The chain has TRBV4-1 and TRBJ2-2, with D possibly being TRBD2 (7 bases). The germline CDR1 and CDR2 sequences are MGHRA and YSYEKL. The CDR3 consists of 17 residues. V dropped 3 bases and J dropped 0 bases, with 14 bases sitting between them. This CDR3 reads CASSHIWGGANTGELFF. The CDR3, as DNA: TGCGCCAGCAGCCATATCTGGGGGGGCGCGAACACCGGGGAGCTGTTTTTT.

This clonotype was observed many times. This chain links TRBV28 with TRBJ2-7; possibly TRBD1 for D (6 bases). Germline V gene data show CDR1 as MDHEN and CDR2 as SYDVKM. V shed 2 bases and J shed 7 bases, with 15 bases lying between them. There are 14 residues in the CDR3. CDR3 residues: CASSLRPGAGEQYF. CDR3 bases: TGTGCCAGCAGTTTACGACCAGGGGCTGGGGAGCAGTACTTC. Filled out from reference TRBV28 and TRBJ2-7, the complete variable domain reads DVKVTQSSRYLVKRTGEKVFLECVQDMDHENMFWYRQDPGLGLRLIYFSYDVKMKEKGDIPEGYSVSREKKERFSLILESASTNQTSMYLCASSLRPGAGEQYFGPGTRLTVT.

In this sample, this clonotype turned up many times. J is TRBJ2-7 and V is TRBV3-1; D may match TRBD1 or TRBD2 (5 bases each). Trimming took 4 bases from V and 2 from J, leaving 15 bases between them. CDR1 is LGHDT, CDR2 YNNKEL, per germline (reference sequence). This CDR3 has 15 residues. CDR3 DNA: TGTGCCAGCAGCCTAAGACGTCAGGGACCCTACGAGCAGTACTTC. Encoded protein: CASSLRRQGPYEQYF.